This T cell receptor (beta chain) appears in the sequencing data of a study of long-term antiretroviral therapy in people with HIV. Run at survey level, the immunoSEQ assay was version v3.0. Generated by immunoSEQ multiplex PCR, the TCRdb table keeps only in-frame clones and is missing some. The data show around 15,000 clones, with around 94% seen just once and approximately 4.6% held by the top ten. Looked up from germline, CDR1 is MNHEY and CDR2 is SVGAGI. J lost 9 bases, V lost 8 bases, and 14 bases had no gene match. CDR3 length equals 15 residues. The sample here was unsorted PBMCs, taken 6 to 6.5 years after starting antiretroviral therapy. The clonotype originates from a woman aged 50 to 60 with HIV. V and J are TRBV6-5 and TRBJ2-1; 9 nucleotides agree with TRBD2. CDR3 DNA sequence: TGTGCCAGCCAGTGGGGAAGGGGTAGCGGGGGTGAGCAGTTCTTC. Its translation: CASQWGRGSGGEQFF.